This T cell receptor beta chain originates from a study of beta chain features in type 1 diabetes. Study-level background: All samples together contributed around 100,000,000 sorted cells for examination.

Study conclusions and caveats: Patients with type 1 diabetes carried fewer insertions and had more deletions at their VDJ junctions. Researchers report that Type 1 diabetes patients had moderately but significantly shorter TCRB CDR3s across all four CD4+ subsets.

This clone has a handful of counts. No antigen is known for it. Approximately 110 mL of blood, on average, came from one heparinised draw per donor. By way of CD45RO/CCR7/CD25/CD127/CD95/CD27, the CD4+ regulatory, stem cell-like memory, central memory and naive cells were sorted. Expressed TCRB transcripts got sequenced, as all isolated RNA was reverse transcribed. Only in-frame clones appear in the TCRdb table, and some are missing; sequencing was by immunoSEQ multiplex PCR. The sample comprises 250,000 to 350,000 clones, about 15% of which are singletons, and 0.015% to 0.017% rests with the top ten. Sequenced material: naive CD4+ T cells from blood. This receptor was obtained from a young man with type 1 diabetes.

DNA for the CDR3: TGCAGCGTTCGGGGTAGAGCGGGAGTCTATGAGCAGTTCTTC. Its protein is CSVRGRAGVYEQFF. This sequence joins TRBV29-1 and TRBJ2-1; 8 nucleotides match TRBD2. The CDR3 has 14 amino acids. The V segment lost 5 bases and the J segment 8 bases; nucleotides outside the gene matches: 11. From germline, CDR1 is SQVTM and CDR2 ANQGSEA.